Listed below are T cell receptor beta chains from one sample, sequenced in a study of blood T cell repertoires in COVID-19. Generated by immunoSEQ multiplex PCR, the TCRdb table keeps only in-frame clones and is missing some. The sample holds 280,000 or so clones, approximately 85% seen once. The sequenced material came from PBMCs or T cells enriched from blood (not recorded which). The receptors derive from a man under 40 who had recovered from COVID-19. Both conserved end residues are part of each CDR3. Each record gives: clone size, V gene, D gene, J gene, CDR3 DNA, CDR3 protein. A D gene is named only where the DNA matches it firmly. The size entry is marked missing in some rows and otherwise reads once, few, many or a size class.

.,TRBV3-1/TRBV3-2,.,TRBJ2-7,TGTGCCAGCAGCCAAGATATTAGGACTCGGTACTTC,CASSQDIRTRYF
.,TRBV7-2,TRBD1,TRBJ1-1,TGTGCCAGCAGCTTAGGGGACAGGGGGTATGCTTTCTTT,CASSLGDRGYAFF
once,TRBV19,.,TRBJ1-2,TGTGCCAGTAGTATTGGGCACTCACCATACGGCTACACCTTC,CASSIGHSPYGYTF
.,TRBV2,TRBD1,TRBJ1-5,TGTGCCAGCAGGGAGACAGGGGCGGCTCAGCCCCAGCATTTT,CASRETGAAQPQHF
.,TRBV11-2,TRBD1,TRBJ2-5,TGTGCCAGCAGCTTAGACTTACAGGGGTTGGAGACCCAGTACTTC,CASSLDLQGLETQYF
.,TRBV20-1,.,TRBJ1-2,TGCAGTGCTAGAGAAAGGGGCGGCTACACCTTC,CSARERGGYTF
.,TRBV12-3/TRBV12-4,.,TRBJ1-1,TGTGCCAGCAGTTTTCGGGTGGGCACTGAAGCTTTCTTT,CASSFRVGTEAFF
.,TRBV7-2,TRBD1,TRBJ1-2,TGTGCCAGCAGCTTCTTCGAGGGGGCACGAGGCTACACCTTC,CASSFFEGARGYTF
.,TRBV28,.,TRBJ2-1,TGTGCCAGCAGTTTCCCCCTAGGGGGGGACAATGAGCAGTTCTTC,CASSFPLGGDNEQFF
.,TRBV27,.,TRBJ1-2,TGTGCCAGCAGGGGTTCGGGCAGGGAAGGCTACACCTTC,CASRGSGREGYTF
.,TRBV7-2,.,TRBJ1-2,TGTGCCAGCAGCTTAGCCCGAGGACAACCTAACTATGGCTACACCTTC,CASSLARGQPNYGYTF
.,TRBV19,.,TRBJ1-2,TGTGCCAGTAGTACGGGCCGGGGAGACTATGGCTACACCTTC,CASSTGRGDYGYTF
.,TRBV7-3,.,TRBJ2-5,TGTGCCAGCAGCTCCGGGGGTCTAGAACAGTACTTC,CASSSGGLEQYF
.,TRBV12-3/TRBV12-4,.,TRBJ1-2,TGTGCCAGCCGTTCGGTGGATGGCTACACCTTC,CASRSVDGYTF
.,TRBV7-8,TRBD1,TRBJ2-5,TGTGCCAGCACCCGACAGGGCCAAGAGACCCAGTACTTC,CASTRQGQETQYF
.,TRBV5-6,TRBD1,TRBJ1-6,TGTGCCAGCAGCTCGGACAGGGTGGATTCACCCCTCCACTTT,CASSSDRVDSPLHF
.,TRBV5-1,TRBD2,TRBJ2-5,TGCGCCAGCAGCTTGACCGGGACTAGCACCGAGACCCAGTACTTC,CASSLTGTSTETQYF
few,TRBV3-1/TRBV3-2,.,TRBJ1-4,TGTGCCAGCAGCCTTTCCAGGGGAGAGGGTGGACTGTTTTTT,CASSLSRGEGGLFF
once,TRBV27,.,TRBJ2-5,TGTGCCAGCAGTTCGCCCGCCAGGGAGACCCAGTACTTC,CASSSPARETQYF
.,TRBV30,TRBD1,TRBJ1-2,TGTGCCTGGAACGACGGGACAGTCTATGGCTACACCTTC,CAWNDGTVYGYTF
.,TRBV30,.,TRBJ1-3,TGTGCCTGGAGTAGCGGAAACACCATATATTTT,CAWSSGNTIYF
.,TRBV9,.,TRBJ1-2,TGTGCCAGCAGCGTAGTTGCAACTACTAACTATGGCTACACCTTC,CASSVVATTNYGYTF
.,TRBV7-9,.,TRBJ2-1,TGTGCCAGCAGCCCAGGGGCAGGGAACAATGAGCAGTTCTTC,CASSPGAGNNEQFF
few,TRBV2,.,TRBJ1-1,TGTGCCAGCAGTTACTACGGTCGGGGGAACACTGAAGCTTTCTTT,CASSYYGRGNTEAFF
.,TRBV7-8,TRBD1,TRBJ1-2,TGTGCCAGCAGCTTAGCGCGGGGCAGGGGGCTTTCTAACTATGGCTACACCTTC,CASSLARGRGLSNYGYTF
.,TRBV9,TRBD2,TRBJ2-2,TGTGCCAGCAGCGTGGGGACTAGTTTCTCCGGGGAGCTGTTTTTT,CASSVGTSFSGELFF
.,TRBV6-5,TRBD1,TRBJ1-5,TGTGCCAGCAGCTCGGGACAGTTTAATCAGCCCCAGCATTTT,CASSSGQFNQPQHF
.,TRBV30,.,TRBJ2-1,TGTGCGCGCGGTGGGCGGGGAAGCTCCTACAATGAGCAGTTCTTC,CARGGRGSSYNEQFF
.,TRBV11-1,.,TRBJ1-4,TGTGCCAGCAGCTCTCGGGGTCGTGGTGAAAAACTGTTTTTT,CASSSRGRGEKLFF
.,TRBV3-1/TRBV3-2,.,TRBJ1-1,TGTGCCAGCAGCCAAGAGGGACTCCCGAACACTGAAGCTTTCTTT,CASSQEGLPNTEAFF
once,TRBV28,.,TRBJ1-6,TGTGCCGGCTGGGGGGGGACCTATAATTCACCCCTCCACTTT,CAGWGGTYNSPLHF
.,TRBV7-9,TRBD1,TRBJ2-3,TGTGCCAGCAGCTCACAGGGGGTGGTCTTAGATACGCAGTATTTT,CASSSQGVVLDTQYF
.,TRBV30,.,TRBJ2-7,TGTGCCTGGGGGCACAGTGGCTACGAGCAGTACTTC,CAWGHSGYEQYF
.,TRBV4-1,.,TRBJ1-1,TGCGCCAGCAGCCAAGACCAGGGGCTGGAGGCTTTCTTT,CASSQDQGLEAFF
.,TRBV6-2/TRBV6-3,.,TRBJ2-7,TGTGCCAGCAGCTTACAGGGTTCAAGCTCCTACGAGCAGTACTTC,CASSLQGSSSYEQYF
.,TRBV3-1/TRBV3-2,.,TRBJ2-7,TGTGCCAGCACCCCCCCCGGCCGGGGAGGAGACTACGAGCAGTACTTC,CASTPPGRGGDYEQYF
.,TRBV24-1,TRBD1,TRBJ2-5,TGTGCCACCAGTGATAACAGGGGGGAAGGGGAGACCCAGTACTTC,CATSDNRGEGETQYF
.,TRBV18,TRBD1,TRBJ2-5,TGTGCCAGCTCACCACGGACAGGTCGGGGCCAAGAGACCCAGTACTTC,CASSPRTGRGQETQYF
.,TRBV9,.,TRBJ1-1,TGTGCCAGCAGCCCTCACTGGGGGAGGGACACTGAAGCTTTCTTT,CASSPHWGRDTEAFF
.,TRBV7-9,.,TRBJ2-7,TGTGCCAGCAGCTTAGGCGGTACCTACGAGCAGTACTTC,CASSLGGTYEQYF
.,TRBV5-1,.,TRBJ1-1,TGCGCCAGCAGCTTGGAAGGGACAAGGGCCTATGAAGCTTTCTTT,CASSLEGTRAYEAFF
.,TRBV6-5,.,TRBJ2-7,TGTGCCAGCCAGCAAGTAAGGGGCTCCTACGAGCAGTACTTC,CASQQVRGSYEQYF
.,TRBV10-2,.,TRBJ1-5,TGCGCCAGCAGACCTTCGGGGGGGGAGGGTCAGCCCCAGCATTTT,CASRPSGGEGQPQHF
once,TRBV9,.,TRBJ1-2,TGTGCCAGCAGCGTAACAGGTTCAACTAACTATGGCTACACCTTC,CASSVTGSTNYGYTF
.,TRBV30,.,TRBJ1-3,TGTGCCTGGACTGATGGGGGGTTCTCCGGAAACACCATATATTTT,CAWTDGGFSGNTIYF
.,TRBV5-6,.,TRBJ1-1,TGTGCCAGCAGCTTGGCCCTCTCTAACACTGAAGCTTTCTTT,CASSLALSNTEAFF